This T cell receptor (beta chain) was obtained from a study of shared clonotypes between healthy human individuals. Study overall: CD8 memory received one plate per donor, CD8 naive two, CD4 memory three and CD4 naive three.

As defined, naive CD8 cells were CD45RO-negative and positively selected for CCR7, with terminally differentiated effector memory CD45RA+ cells excluded. All the donors were Caucasian adults who lived in Nashville, Tennessee. Per the germline V gene, CDR1 is WSHSY and CDR2 is SAAADI. The CDR3 is made up of 15 amino acids. Germline trimming cut 4 bases from V and 3 bases from J; bases unmatched to any gene: 4. TCRdb keeps only in-frame clones here, not all; method: immunoSEQ multiplex PCR. The profile shows about 2.1 million clones, just under 95% of them singletons. Input material: naive CD8+ T cells from PBMCs. The V call is TRBV10-2, the J call TRBJ1-3; 9 bases are shared with TRBD1. This clonotype was obtained from a man between 18 and 35 years old in good health. Some clones in this sample may be carry-over from other donors' samples. CDR3 sequence: CASSATGGFGNTIYF. CDR3 sequence (DNA): TGCGCCAGCAGTGCTACAGGGGGCTTTGGAAACACCATATATTTT.